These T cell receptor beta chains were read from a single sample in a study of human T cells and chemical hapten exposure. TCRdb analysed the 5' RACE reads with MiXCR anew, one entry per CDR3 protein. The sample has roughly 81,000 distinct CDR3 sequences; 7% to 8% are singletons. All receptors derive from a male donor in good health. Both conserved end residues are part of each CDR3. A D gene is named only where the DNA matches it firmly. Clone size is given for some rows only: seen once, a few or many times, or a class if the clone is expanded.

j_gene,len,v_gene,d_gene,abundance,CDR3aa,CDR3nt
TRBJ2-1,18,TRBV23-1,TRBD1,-,CASSRLQGLLYSANEQFF,TGCGCCAGCAGTCGTTTACAGGGGCTTTTATATTCGGCGAATGAGCAGTTCTTC
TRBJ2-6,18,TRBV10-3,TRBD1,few,CAISAGTGGLSGANVLTF,TGTGCCATCAGTGCTGGGACAGGGGGACTTTCTGGGGCCAACGTCCTGACTTTC
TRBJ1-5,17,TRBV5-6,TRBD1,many,CASSLRRGQDINQPQHF,TGTGCCAGCAGCTTAAGGCGAGGACAGGACATTAATCAGCCCCAGCATTTT
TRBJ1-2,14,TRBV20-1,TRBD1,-,CSATRNQGEYGYTF,TGCAGTGCTACTAGGAACCAGGGGGAATATGGCTACACCTTC
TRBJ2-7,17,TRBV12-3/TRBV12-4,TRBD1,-,CASSHGTGDPKSYEQYF,TGTGCCAGCAGCCACGGGACAGGGGACCCCAAATCCTACGAGCAGTACTTC
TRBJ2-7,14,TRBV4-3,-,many,CASSPRAGIYEQYF,TGCGCCAGCAGCCCGAGGGCAGGGATCTACGAGCAGTACTTC
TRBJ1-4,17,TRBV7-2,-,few,CASSPSPGLTTNEKLFF,TGTGCCAGCAGCCCCTCCCCAGGCCTCACAACTAATGAAAAACTGTTTTTT
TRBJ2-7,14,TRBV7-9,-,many,CASSLASASYEQYF,TGTGCCAGCAGCTTAGCTTCAGCCTCCTACGAGCAGTACTTC
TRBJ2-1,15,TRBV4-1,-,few,CASSQGGLHNNEQFF,TGCGCCAGCAGCCAAGGGGGGTTACACAACAATGAGCAGTTCTTC
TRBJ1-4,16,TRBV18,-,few,CASSPKTARTNEKLFF,TGTGCCAGCTCACCAAAGACAGCGCGAACTAATGAAAAACTGTTTTTT
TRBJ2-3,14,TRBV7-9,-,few,CASSFVQGPDTQYF,TGTGCCAGCAGCTTTGTACAGGGTCCAGATACGCAGTATTTT
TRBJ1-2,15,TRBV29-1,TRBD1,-,CSVEDLGQGGYGYTF,TGCAGCGTTGAAGATCTGGGACAGGGAGGTTATGGCTACACCTTC
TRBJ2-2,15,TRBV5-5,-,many,CASSLVTLATGELFF,TGTGCCAGCAGCTTGGTGACTTTAGCCACCGGGGAGCTGTTTTTT
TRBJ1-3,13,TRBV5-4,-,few,CASSSEAGNTIYF,TGTGCCAGCAGCTCGGAGGCGGGAAACACCATATATTTT
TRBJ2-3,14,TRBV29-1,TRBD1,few,CSVVDRALTDTQYF,TGCAGCGTGGTTGACAGGGCCCTCACAGATACGCAGTATTTT
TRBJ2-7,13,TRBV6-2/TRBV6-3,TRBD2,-,CASSYAGGNEQYF,TGTGCCAGCAGTTACGCCGGGGGGAACGAGCAGTACTTC
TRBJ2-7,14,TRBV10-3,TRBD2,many,CAISVTSGTYEQYF,TGTGCCATCAGTGTAACTAGCGGGACCTACGAGCAGTACTTC
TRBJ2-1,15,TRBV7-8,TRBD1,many,CASSSTGDLYNEQFF,TGTGCCAGCAGCTCCACAGGGGATCTCTACAATGAGCAGTTCTTC
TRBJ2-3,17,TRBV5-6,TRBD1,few,CASSLRAGGMGTDTQYF,TGTGCCAGCAGCTTGCGGGCAGGGGGTATGGGCACAGATACGCAGTATTTT
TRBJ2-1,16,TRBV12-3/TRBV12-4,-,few,CASSLGRNRVGDEQFF,TGTGCCAGCAGTTTAGGACGGAATCGGGTAGGGGATGAGCAGTTCTTC
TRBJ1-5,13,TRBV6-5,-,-,CASTAGGNQPQHF,TGTGCCAGCACTGCGGGGGGCAATCAGCCCCAGCATTTT
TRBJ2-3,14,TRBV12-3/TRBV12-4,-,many,CASSFGEGTDTQYF,TGTGCCAGCAGTTTTGGGGAAGGCACAGATACGCAGTATTTT
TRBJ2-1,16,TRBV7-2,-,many,CASSLGGGAIVNEQFF,TGTGCCAGCAGCTTAGGAGGGGGGGCAATAGTAAATGAGCAGTTCTTC
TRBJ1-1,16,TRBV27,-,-,CASSFGTLGTGTEAFF,TGTGCCAGCAGTTTCGGGACATTGGGAACGGGCACTGAAGCTTTCTTT
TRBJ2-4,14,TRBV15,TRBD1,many,CATSSGTGENIQYF,TGTGCCACCAGCAGCGGGACAGGGGAAAACATTCAGTACTTC
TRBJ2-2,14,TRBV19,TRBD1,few,CARNRGPNTGELFF,TGTGCCAGAAACAGGGGGCCGAACACCGGGGAGCTGTTTTTT
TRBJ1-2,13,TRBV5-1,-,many,CASSLEGPHGYTF,TGCGCCAGCAGCTTGGAAGGGCCCCATGGCTACACCTTC
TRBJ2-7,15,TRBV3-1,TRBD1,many,CASSPRTGSAYEQYF,TGTGCCAGCAGCCCGCGGACAGGATCTGCCTACGAGCAGTACTTC
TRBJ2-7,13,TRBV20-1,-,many,CSAREPDSYEQYF,TGCAGTGCTCGAGAACCGGACAGCTACGAGCAGTACTTC
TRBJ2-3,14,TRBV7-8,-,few,CASREGGNTDTQYF,TGTGCCAGCAGGGAGGGTGGAAACACAGATACGCAGTATTTT